A single T cell receptor (beta chain) is shown here with its context. Its antigen is unknown. The data originate from a study of T-cell reconstitution after alpha-beta-depleted transplantation in children. Study results and limitations: Surviving recipient cells, namely T cells and thymic progenitors, were the source of high day-60 TCRbeta diversity in some patients. About two months after transplant, alpha-beta T cells reportedly came from several hundred expanded graft clones. At the one-year point after transplant, T-cell counts and TCRbeta diversity were found to come mostly from T cells that had been newly produced.

During its preparation, the TCRbeta library received unique molecular identifiers. TCRdb independently ran MiXCR on the PCR reads; one entry per CDR3 protein. The sample lists some 100,000 distinct CDR3 sequences, 15% occurring once. The sequenced sample was PBMCs, mostly from graft donor cells, obtained 180 days after TCRalphabeta/CD19-depleted stem cell transplant. The TCR was taken from a male patient aged 2 to 10 who had a stem cell transplant for acute lymphoblastic leukemia, so the T cells may come from the graft donor.

CDR3 amino acids: CASSSGQSGETQYF. The CDR3 nucleotides are TGCGCCAGCAGCTCGGGACAGTCGGGAGAGACCCAGTACTTC. V is TRBV5-1 and J is TRBJ2-5; 7 positions agree with TRBD1. The V and J ends lost 3 bases and 4 bases, in that order; junction bases with no gene match: 6. Per the germline V gene, CDR1 is SGHRS and CDR2 is YFSETQ. There are 14 residues in the CDR3. The full variable domain, its missing parts supplied by reference TRBV5-1 and TRBJ2-5, is KAGVTQTPRYLIKTRGQQVTLSCSPISGHRSVSWYQQTPGQGLQFLFEYFSETQRNKGNFPGRFSGRQFSNSRSEMNVSTLELGDSALYLCASSSGQSGETQYFGPGTRLLVL.